This paragraph reports one T cell receptor beta chain. The target antigen is unknown. This entry comes from a study of molecular identifiers for immune sequencing clone quantification. Germline V gives CDR1 SGHAT, CDR2 FQNNGV. The J segment lost 0 bases and the V segment lost 1 base, leaving 3 bases of the junction unmatched. The CDR3 runs to 15 residues. Study findings and constraints: The share of molecules held by clones above 20 RNA copies was over 97% in effector cells and under 1% in naive cells.

In the sort, naive CD8 T cells were defined as CD8+CD4-CCR7+CD45RA+. Making the bulk TCR libraries relied on previously described methods and listed TCR primers. TCRdb re-called the PCR reads with MiXCR, one entry per CDR3 protein. This table holds under 600,000 distinct CDR3 sequences, roughly 24% found once. This receptor was taken from a human donor in good health. Some libraries in this study had Jurkat cell RNA spiked in. The source material was naive CD8+ T cells from blood, with Jurkat cell RNA spiked in. Specified subset: FACS-sorted CD8+CD4-CCR7+CD45RA+ naive T cells. V gene TRBV11-2 combines with J gene TRBJ2-7, with 7 bases fitting TRBD2. The CDR3 reads CASSLAGGNSYEQYF. CDR3 bases: TGTGCCAGCAGCTTAGCCGGGGGGAACTCCTACGAGCAGTACTTC.